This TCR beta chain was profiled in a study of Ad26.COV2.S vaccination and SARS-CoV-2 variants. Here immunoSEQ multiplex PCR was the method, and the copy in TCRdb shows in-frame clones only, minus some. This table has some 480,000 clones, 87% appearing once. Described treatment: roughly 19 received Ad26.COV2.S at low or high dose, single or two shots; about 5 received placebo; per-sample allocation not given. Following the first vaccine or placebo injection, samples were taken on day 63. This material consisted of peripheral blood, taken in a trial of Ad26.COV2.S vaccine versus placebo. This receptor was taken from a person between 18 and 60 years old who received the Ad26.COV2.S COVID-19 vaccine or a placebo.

Here the CDR3 reads CASSEGTSGPQETQYF. CDR3 coding DNA: TGTGCCAGCAGTGAAGGGACTAGCGGGCCCCAAGAGACCCAGTACTTC. The chain couples TRBV6-1 to TRBJ2-5; 11 positions match TRBD2. CDR1 is MNHNS, CDR2 SASEGT, per germline. The CDR3 has 16 residues. The trim removed 1 base at V and 1 base at J, leaving 2 bases unmatched.